The 27 T cell receptor beta chains below come from one sample, sequenced in a study of shared clonotypes between healthy human individuals. Generated by immunoSEQ multiplex PCR, the TCRdb table keeps only in-frame clones and is missing some. In the table there are a few million clones, almost 96% of which are singletons. The sequencing sample was made of naive CD4+ T cells sorted from blood. Subset of the sample: CD45RA+ positively selected. Every receptor here comes from a man between 18 and 29 years old in good health.

Turning to this clone: Other DNA sequences in the same sample also yield this CDR3. The chain employs TRBV6-5 and TRBJ1-1; D remains unclear. The germline V and J ends were trimmed by 9 bases and 1 base, with 6 bases remaining between them. Germline CDR1 reads MNHEY; CDR2 reads SVGAGI. The CDR3 consists of 11 residues. The CDR3 protein is CASRSNTEAFF. CDR3 DNA: TGTGCCAGTCGATCGAACACTGAAGCTTTCTTT.

The V and J genes are TRBV6-5 and TRBJ2-5; TRBD1 might be the D (5 bases). The CDR3 has 15 residues. The germline V gene has CDR1 MNHEY and CDR2 SVGAGI. The V end was cut by 0 bases, the J end by 7 bases, with 15 bases between. CDR3 protein: CASSYSRQTSRTQYF. DNA of the CDR3: TGTGCCAGCAGTTACTCGAGACAGACCTCACGGACCCAGTACTTC.

The rearrangement joins TRBV18 to TRBJ1-5; TRBD1 is a possible D gene (5 bases). This CDR3 comprises 15 residues. Germline CDR1 is KGHSH and CDR2 is LQKENI. Trimming pared 1 base from V and 4 bases from J, leaving 11 bases between. For the CDR3, the DNA is TGTGCCAGCTCACCACTGTCAGGGAATAATCAGCCCCAGCATTTT. Encoded protein: CASSPLSGNNQPQHF. Full variable domain (missing parts from reference TRBV18 and TRBJ1-5): NAGVMQNPRHLVRRRGQEARLRCSPMKGHSHVYWYRQLPEEGLKFMVYLQKENIIDESGMPKERFSAEFPKEGPSILRIQQVVRGDSAAYFCASSPLSGNNQPQHFGDGTRLSIL.

The rearrangement uses TRBV5-1 and TRBJ2-3, with 11 nucleotides matching TRBD2. The CDR3 sequence is 16 residues long. Germline V gives CDR1 SGHRS, CDR2 YFSETQ. Trimming at V came to 1 base and at J to 4 bases, leaving 5 bases not matched to a gene. The CDR3 DNA sequence: TGCGCCAGCAGCTTGTTAGCGGGAGGGCAGTCAGATACGCAGTATTTT. This encodes CASSLLAGGQSDTQYF.

The rearrangement links TRBV18 to TRBJ1-1; D call uncertain. The CDR3 has 13 residues. Germline assignment: CDR1 KGHSH and CDR2 LQKENI. V dropped 4 bases and J dropped 2 bases, with 8 bases sitting between them. In DNA, the CDR3 is TGTGCCAGCTCACTCGCGCCCAACACTGAAGCTTTCTTT. Its translation is CASSLAPNTEAFF.

CDR3: CASSLDVRGLAVNTGELFF. The CDR3 DNA reads as TGTGCCAGCAGCTTAGACGTTAGGGGACTAGCGGTTAACACCGGGGAGCTGTTTTTT. The rearrangement links TRBV7-9 to TRBJ2-2, with 11 bases identical to TRBD2. This CDR3 has 19 residues. Germline V gene lookup returns CDR1 SEHNR and CDR2 FQNEAQ (reference sequence). J lost 2 bases, V lost 1 base, and 9 bases had no gene match.

The V call is TRBV11-2, the J call TRBJ1-1; 8 positions agree with TRBD1. Germline assignment: CDR1 SGHAT and CDR2 FQNNGV. With 8 bases clipped from V and 3 bases from J, the junction kept 5 bases outside the gene matches. This CDR3 comprises 13 residues. CDR3 in amino acids: CASGQTGDTEAFF. CDR3 coding DNA: TGTGCCAGCGGACAGACAGGGGACACTGAAGCTTTCTTT.

There are a few counts of this clone. The chain combines TRBV7-2 with TRBJ2-3; TRBD2 matches at 8 bases. Germline trimming cut 4 bases from V and 1 base from J; bases unmatched to any gene: 4. Germline assignment: CDR1 SGHTA and CDR2 FQGNSA. The CDR3 has 15 amino acids. For the CDR3, the DNA is TGTGCCAGCAGCTCACAGACTAGCGGCACAGATACGCAGTATTTT. Protein sequence: CASSSQTSGTDTQYF. Looking up the rest from reference TRBV7-2 and TRBJ2-3 gives the full variable domain: GAGVSQSPSNKVTEKGKDVELRCDPISGHTALYWYRQSLGQGLEFLIYFQGNSAPDKSGLPSDRFSAERTGGSVSTLTIQRTQQEDSAVYLCASSSQTSGTDTQYFGPGTRLTVL.

The gene calls are TRBV19 and TRBJ2-7; tentatively, D is TRBD2 (5 bases). Germline V gene lookup returns CDR1 LNHDA and CDR2 SQIVND (reference sequence). The CDR3 length is 15 residues. V dropped 3 bases and J dropped 2 bases, with 14 bases sitting between them. CDR3 DNA sequence: TGTGCCAGTAGTATGGTTGCGGGTGAAACCTACGAGCAGTACTTC. The encoded protein is CASSMVAGETYEQYF.

The chain carries TRBV11-2 and TRBJ1-2, with 7 bases identical to TRBD1. Trimming removed 1 base from V and 8 bases from J; junction bases left unmatched: 16. Germline lookup yields CDR1 SGHAT and CDR2 FQNNGV. The CDR3 length is 17 residues. The DNA for the CDR3 is TGTGCCAGCAGCTTAGCCTTCCAACAGGGACAGCTGAGCGGCTACACCTTC. Residues: CASSLAFQQGQLSGYTF.

The J gene is TRBJ2-7, the V gene TRBV4-1; TRBD2 agrees at 11 bases. The CDR3 totals 15 residues. V shed 2 bases and J 9 bases; nucleotides not matched to a gene: 9. The germline gives CDR1 MGHRA, CDR2 YSYEKL. Here the CDR3 reads CASSQISGTSGRQYF. DNA for the CDR3: TGCGCCAGCAGCCAAATTAGCGGGACTAGCGGTCGGCAGTACTTC.

As for this clone: One junction end disagrees with the germline gene, perhaps due to a read error. The rearrangement uses TRBV6-5 and TRBJ2-2; D unresolved. CDR3 length: 13 amino acids. Looked up from germline, CDR1 is MNHEY and CDR2 is SVGAGI. Here the CDR3 DNA reads TGTGCGAGCAAGGACGCGAACACCGGGGAGCTGTTTTTT. Translated, it gives CASKDANTGELFF.

The V call is TRBV2, the J call TRBJ1-5; maybe TRBD1 (5 bases). The ends were cut back, 5 bases at V and 1 base at J, with 12 bases in the middle. This CDR3 contains 15 residues. The germline V gene encodes CDR1 SNHLY and CDR2 FYNNEI. CDR3 sequence reads: CASSPQGISNQPQHF. The CDR3 DNA reads as TGTGCCAGCAGTCCCCAGGGAATCAGCAATCAGCCCCAGCATTTT.

CDR3 DNA: TGTGCCATAGGACAGGAGAACCAAGAGACCCAGTACTTC. Its protein product is CAIGQENQETQYF. V usage is TRBV10-3 and J usage is TRBJ2-5, with 7 bases matching TRBD1. The J segment lost 0 bases and the V segment lost 9 bases, leaving 4 bases of the junction unmatched. This CDR3 spans 13 amino acids. Germline V gene data show CDR1 as ENHRY and CDR2 as SYGVKD.

The CDR3 is CASSTQGLSQETQYF. CDR3 in DNA: TGTGCCAGTAGTACGCAGGGGTTGTCACAAGAGACCCAGTACTTC. The genes are TRBV19 and TRBJ2-5, with D perhaps TRBD1 (6 bases). V was cut by 4 bases and J by 2 bases, with 14 bases left in between. Germline CDR1 is LNHDA and CDR2 is SQIVND (reference sequence). This CDR3 spans 15 amino acids.

V is TRBV5-5 and J is TRBJ2-7; D is unresolved. CDR1 SGHKS and CDR2 YYEKEE come from the germline V gene (reference sequence). This CDR3 has 14 amino acids. V lost 4 bases and J lost 2, with 13 bases in between. In DNA form, the CDR3 reads TGTGCCAGCAGCGGCCGTGGGCCTGCCTACGAGCAGTACTTC. Translation: CASSGRGPAYEQYF. The full variable domain, with the rest looked up from reference TRBV5-5 and TRBJ2-7, is DAGVTQSPTHLIKTRGQQVTLRCSPISGHKSVSWYQQVLGQGPQFIFQYYEKEERGRGNFPDRFSARQFPNYSSELNVNALLLGDSALYLCASSGRGPAYEQYFGPGTRLTVT.

The gene calls are TRBV18 and TRBJ1-2; D might be TRBD1 (6 bases). The CDR3 sequence is 15 residues long. CDR1 and CDR2 from the germline V gene are KGHSH and LQKENI. V lost 3 bases and J 2 bases, leaving 13 bases between the germline ends. The CDR3 region has the DNA TGTGCCAGCTCACCCGGACAGCCGGTAAACTATGGCTACACCTTC. Translated, it gives CASSPGQPVNYGYTF.

The gene calls are TRBV19 and TRBJ2-2, with D perhaps given as TRBD1 or TRBD2 (5 bases each). Deletions cut 7 bases from V and 0 bases from J, with 15 bases between. The germline CDR1 and CDR2 sequences are LNHDA and SQIVND (reference sequence). The CDR3 loop spans 16 amino acids. The CDR3 sequence: CASTSPGAPNTGELFF. CDR3 coding DNA: TGTGCCAGTACCTCTCCCGGGGCCCCGAACACCGGGGAGCTGTTTTTT.

The chain combines TRBV11-2 with TRBJ2-5; 7 positions agree with TRBD1. The CDR3 has 16 amino acids. With 3 bases clipped from V and 1 base from J, the junction kept 8 bases outside the gene matches. Per germline, CDR1 SGHAT and CDR2 FQNNGV. The CDR3 reads CASSLAGQAFQETQYF. The CDR3 nucleotides read TGTGCCAGCAGCTTGGCCGGACAGGCCTTCCAAGAGACCCAGTACTTC.

This chain uses TRBV28 with TRBJ2-7; D remains unclear. The CDR3 totals 15 residues. V was clipped by 5 bases and J by 3 bases, with 17 bases between them. Germline values: CDR1 MDHEN, CDR2 SYDVKM. CDR3 coding DNA: TGTGCCAGCAGTCGAGTTTGGCAGGCCGACTACGAGCAGTACTTC. Residues: CASSRVWQADYEQYF.

The chain employs TRBV10-3 and TRBJ1-2; D ambiguous. With 7 bases removed from V and 8 bases from J, the gap between germline ends came to 17 bases. Per germline, CDR1 ENHRY and CDR2 SYGVKD. The CDR3 totals 13 residues. This CDR3 is CAITAWPQIGYTF. The CDR3 nucleotides are TGTGCCATCACTGCGTGGCCCCAAATAGGCTACACCTTC.

The chain carries TRBV6-6 and TRBJ1-2; D might be TRBD1 (5 bases). Germline V gene sequence: CDR1 MNHNY, CDR2 SVGAGI (reference sequence). The CDR3 totals 12 residues. V was cut by 5 bases and J by 7 bases, with 11 bases left in between. The CDR3 sequence is CASSTGTAGYTF. The DNA of the CDR3 is TGTGCCAGCAGTACGGGGACGGCTGGCTACACCTTC.

This chain joins TRBV10-3 and TRBJ1-5; D gene unclear. CDR3 length equals 13 residues. Germline V lookup: CDR1 ENHRY, CDR2 SYGVKD. V was cut by 2 bases and J by 6 bases, with 8 bases left in between. The CDR3 protein is CAISEAPTQPQHF. The CDR3 coding sequence is TGTGCCATCAGTGAGGCGCCGACTCAGCCCCAGCATTTT.

This clone was picked up one time. The rearrangement links TRBV18 to TRBJ1-6; TRBD1 might be the D (5 bases). Trimming left V 3 bases short and J 8 bases short, with 14 bases between. CDR1 and CDR2 (germline): KGHSH, LQKENI. This CDR3 has 15 residues. This chain's CDR3 is CASSPRTRLDSPLHF. In DNA, the CDR3 is TGTGCCAGCTCACCTAGGACAAGATTGGATTCACCCCTCCACTTT.

DNA for the CDR3: TGTGCCAGCAGCTTGGAATCAGGCGTCTATGGCTACACCTTC. Translated, it gives CASSLESGVYGYTF. This chain links TRBV5-4 with TRBJ1-2; D remains ambiguous. This CDR3 contains 14 residues. Trimming took 0 bases from V and 4 from J, leaving 10 bases between them. Germline lookup yields CDR1 SGHNT and CDR2 YYREEE (reference sequence).

The chain has TRBV12-2 and TRBJ2-2; the table gives TRBD1 as D, unverified against the DNA. TRBV12-2 is annotated as a pseudogene. The CDR3 totals 18 residues. CDR3 sequence reads: CASRFPPGDRVNTGELFF. The DNA for the CDR3 is TGTGCAAGTCGCTTCCCCCCAGGGGACAGGGTGAACACCGGGGAGCTGTTTTTT.

The chain joins TRBV6-5 to TRBJ2-3; D is tentatively TRBD1 or TRBD2 (5 bases each). The V gene's germline CDR1 is MNHEY and CDR2 SVGAGI. CDR3 length: 13 residues. V lost 4 bases, J lost 6 bases, and 11 bases lay in between. CDR3 nucleotide sequence: TGTGCCAGCAGTTCTGGGGGTGCGGATACGCAGTATTTT. This codes for CASSSGGADTQYF.